This T cell receptor beta chain was identified in a study of shared clonotypes between healthy human individuals. General study points: Investigators expected sequencing depth to affect clonotype sharing among donors. Owing to a small donor count, the genetic and exposure-history diversity represented was limited.

Some clones are missing from TCRdb's copy, which holds only in-frame ones; the method was immunoSEQ multiplex PCR. The sample holds about 96,000 clones; almost 70% are singletons and the top ten take roughly 50%. Comment on this clone: What it binds is not known. Other DNA variants within this sample encode the same CDR3.

The length of the CDR3 is 11 residues. Germline V gene data show CDR1 as MGHDK and CDR2 as SYGVNS. Trimming shortened V by 3 bases and J by 5 bases, and 4 bases separated the two germline ends. The specimen sequenced was memory CD8+ T cells sorted from blood. This sample's subset: CD45RO+ cells pooled with CCR7-negative TemRA cells. This sequence was found in a young man in good health. The chain joins TRBV25-1 to TRBJ2-5; D is unresolved. The CDR3 nucleotides are TGTGCCAGCAGTGATTTGGAGACCCAGTACTTC. It translates to CASSDLETQYF.